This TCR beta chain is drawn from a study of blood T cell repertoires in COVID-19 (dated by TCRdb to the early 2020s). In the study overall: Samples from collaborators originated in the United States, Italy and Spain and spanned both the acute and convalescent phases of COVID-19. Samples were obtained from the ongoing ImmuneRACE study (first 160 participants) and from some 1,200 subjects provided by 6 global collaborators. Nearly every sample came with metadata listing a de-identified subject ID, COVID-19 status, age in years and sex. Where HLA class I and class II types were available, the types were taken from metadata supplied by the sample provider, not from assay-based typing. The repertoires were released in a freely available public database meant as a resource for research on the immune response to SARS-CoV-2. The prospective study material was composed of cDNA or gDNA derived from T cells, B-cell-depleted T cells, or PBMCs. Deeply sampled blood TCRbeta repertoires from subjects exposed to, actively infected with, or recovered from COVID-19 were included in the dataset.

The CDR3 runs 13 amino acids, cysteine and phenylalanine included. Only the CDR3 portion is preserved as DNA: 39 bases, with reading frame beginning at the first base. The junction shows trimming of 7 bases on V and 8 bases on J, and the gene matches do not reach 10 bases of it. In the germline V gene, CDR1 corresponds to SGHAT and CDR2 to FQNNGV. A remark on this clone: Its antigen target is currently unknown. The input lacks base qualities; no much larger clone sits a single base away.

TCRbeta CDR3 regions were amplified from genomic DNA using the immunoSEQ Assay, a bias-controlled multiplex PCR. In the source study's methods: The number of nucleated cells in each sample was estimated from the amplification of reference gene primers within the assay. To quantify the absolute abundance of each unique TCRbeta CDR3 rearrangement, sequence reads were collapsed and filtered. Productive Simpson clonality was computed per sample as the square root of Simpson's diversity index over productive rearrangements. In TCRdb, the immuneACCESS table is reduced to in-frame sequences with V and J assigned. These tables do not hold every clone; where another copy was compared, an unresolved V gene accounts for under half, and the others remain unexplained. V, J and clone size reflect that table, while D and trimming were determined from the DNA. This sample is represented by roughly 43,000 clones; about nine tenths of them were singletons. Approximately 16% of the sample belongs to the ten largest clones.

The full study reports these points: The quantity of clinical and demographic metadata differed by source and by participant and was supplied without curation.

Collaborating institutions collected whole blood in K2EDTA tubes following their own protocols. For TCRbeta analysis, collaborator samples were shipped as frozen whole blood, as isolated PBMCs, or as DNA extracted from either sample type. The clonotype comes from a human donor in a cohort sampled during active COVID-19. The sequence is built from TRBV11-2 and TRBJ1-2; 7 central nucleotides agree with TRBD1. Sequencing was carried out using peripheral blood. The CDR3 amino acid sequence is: CASNPPGGWGYTF. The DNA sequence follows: TGTGCCAGCAACCCGCCAGGGGGGTGGGGCTACACCTTC.